This T cell receptor beta chain originates from a study of blood T cell repertoires in COVID-19. Germline V gene sequence: CDR1 MDHEN, CDR2 SYDVKM. The CDR3 spans 14 residues. Trimming pared 4 bases from V and 1 base from J, leaving 10 bases between. Methods used by the authors: Reference gene primer amplification gave estimated nucleated cell counts. Here immunoSEQ multiplex PCR was the method, and the copy in TCRdb shows in-frame clones only, minus some. From that table come the V and J calls and clone size; the DNA was used to work out D and trimming. This table holds roughly 180,000 clones, approximately 88% found once. Participants were aged roughly 18 to 90 years, lived in 24 US areas, and enrolled virtually.

This sequence joins TRBV28 and TRBJ1-1; possible D gene TRBD1, 6 bases. The sequence was obtained from a woman aged 55-69 years who had recovered from COVID-19. Input material: PBMCs or T cells enriched from blood (not recorded which). The CDR3 here is CASSWGQKNTEAFF. CDR3 in DNA: TGTGCCAGCAGTTGGGGACAAAAGAACACTGAAGCTTTCTTT.